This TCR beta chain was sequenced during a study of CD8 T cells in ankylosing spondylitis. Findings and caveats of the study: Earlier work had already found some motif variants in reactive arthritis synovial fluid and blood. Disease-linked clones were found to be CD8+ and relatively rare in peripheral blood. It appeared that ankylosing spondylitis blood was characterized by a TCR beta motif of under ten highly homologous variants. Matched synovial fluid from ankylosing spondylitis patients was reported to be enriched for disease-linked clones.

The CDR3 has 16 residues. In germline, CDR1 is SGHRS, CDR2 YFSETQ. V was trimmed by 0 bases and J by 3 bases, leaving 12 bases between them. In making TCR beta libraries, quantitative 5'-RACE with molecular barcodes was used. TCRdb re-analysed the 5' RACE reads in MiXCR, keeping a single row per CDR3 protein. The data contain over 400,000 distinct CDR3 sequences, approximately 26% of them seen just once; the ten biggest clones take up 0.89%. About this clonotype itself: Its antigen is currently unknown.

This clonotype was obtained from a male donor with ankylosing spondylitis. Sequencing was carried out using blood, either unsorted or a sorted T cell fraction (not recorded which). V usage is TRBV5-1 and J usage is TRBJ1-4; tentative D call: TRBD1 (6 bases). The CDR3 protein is CASSLETGRPNEKLFF. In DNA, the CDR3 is TGCGCCAGCAGCTTGGAAACAGGGCGTCCTAATGAAAAACTGTTTTTT.